The 19 T cell receptor beta chains presented below share a single source sample, sequenced in a study of neurological immune-mediated disorders. A single record per CDR3 protein comes from TCRdb applying MiXCR to the 5' RACE reads. The sample includes about 40,000 distinct CDR3 sequences, about 2.5% of them seen just once. The sequencing input was PBMCs. Receptors were obtained from a man aged 50-59 years with multiple sclerosis.

This clonotype was seen repeatedly, ten times or more. V gene TRBV12-3 or TRBV12-4 combines with J gene TRBJ2-7; D call uncertain. This CDR3 is built from 14 residues. V was pared by 3 bases and J by 1 base, with 10 bases between. CDR3 in amino acids: CASSFGDPSYEQYF. The CDR3 region has the DNA TGTGCCAGCAGTTTTGGAGACCCGTCCTACGAGCAGTACTTC.

This clonotype was picked up many times. V is TRBV6-4 and J is TRBJ1-1; D remains unclear. This CDR3 has 14 amino acids. From germline, CDR1 is MRHNA and CDR2 SNTAGT. V dropped 0 bases and J dropped 1 base, with 6 bases sitting between them. The CDR3 bases are TGTGCCAGCAGTGACTCGAGTCGGAACACTGAAGCTTTCTTT. Translation: CASSDSSRNTEAFF.

This clonotype has ten or more counts. The genes are TRBV29-1 and TRBJ2-2; no clear D. Looked up from germline, CDR1 is SQVTM and CDR2 is ANQGSEA. Trimming shortened V by 6 bases and J by 2 bases, and 13 bases separated the two germline ends. The CDR3 sequence is 14 residues long. The CDR3 coding sequence is TGCAGCGTGCCTAGGCCAGACAACACCGGGGAGCTGTTTTTT. Translated, it gives CSVPRPDNTGELFF.

In its sample, this clonotype was seen many times. The gene calls are TRBV7-2 and TRBJ1-5; 7 nucleotides match TRBD1. The J segment lost 0 bases and the V segment lost 5 bases, leaving 7 bases of the junction unmatched. The CDR3 runs 16 residues. CDR1 SGHTA and CDR2 FQGNSA come from the germline V gene. The CDR3 sequence: CASSHRGSVSNQPQHF. The DNA for the CDR3 is TGTGCCAGCAGCCACAGGGGTTCCGTTAGCAATCAGCCCCAGCATTTT.

This clonotype has at least ten counts. The chain joins TRBV5-1 to TRBJ1-1, with a possible D match to TRBD1 (6 bases). Germline lookup yields CDR1 SGHRS and CDR2 YFSETQ. CDR3 size: 15 residues. Trimming removed 4 bases at V and 1 base at J, with 14 bases between. The CDR3 loop is CASSPLDRPNTEAFF. The CDR3 DNA sequence: TGCGCCAGCAGCCCCCTGGACAGACCGAACACTGAAGCTTTCTTT.

Ten or more counts support this clonotype. The genes are TRBV3-1 and TRBJ2-1; no clear D. The V and J ends lost 0 bases and 4 bases respectively, with 7 bases between them. The germline V gene encodes CDR1 LGHDT and CDR2 YNNKEL (reference sequence). The CDR3 is 14 amino acids. The DNA of the CDR3 is TGTGCCAGCAGCCAAGATTTAGGTTACAATGAGCAGTTCTTC. It yields the protein CASSQDLGYNEQFF.

The sample holds many counts of this clonotype. The chain joins TRBV27 to TRBJ1-4, with unresolved D. Germline V gene lookup returns CDR1 MNHEY and CDR2 SMNVEV (reference sequence). The CDR3 has 17 amino acids. V gave up 6 bases and J gave up 7 bases, with 24 bases separating them. The CDR3 region has the DNA TGTGCCAGCAGCCGAACCCCTTACAGAGCAAGTACTGAAAAACTGTTTTTT. This gives the protein CASSRTPYRASTEKLFF. Full variable domain (rest looked up from reference TRBV27 and TRBJ1-4): EAQVTQNPRYLITVTGKKLTVTCSQNMNHEYMSWYRQDPGLGLRQIYYSMNVEVTDKGDVPEGYKVSRKEKRNFPLILESPSPNQTSLYFCASSRTPYRASTEKLFFGSGTQLSVL.

This clonotype was picked up many times. This chain joins TRBV6-5 and TRBJ2-2, with 7 nucleotides matching TRBD1. J was trimmed by 0 bases and V by 6 bases; bases with no gene match: 4. Germline CDR1 reads MNHEY; CDR2 reads SVGAGI. This CDR3 contains 15 residues. The CDR3 sequence is CASSAQGANTGELFF. CDR3 coding DNA: TGTGCCAGCAGCGCTCAGGGGGCGAACACCGGGGAGCTGTTTTTT.

In this sample, this clonotype turned up many times. Germline is not matched at one junction end, which may reflect a read error. The chain joins TRBV4-1 to TRBJ1-5, with D possibly being TRBD1 (5 bases). CDR1 is MGHRA and CDR2 is YSYEKL in the germline V gene. This CDR3 is built from 15 residues. CDR3 nucleotide sequence: TGCGCCAGCAGCCAAGATCCGGGGGGTTTGCGGCCCCAGAATTTT. Protein sequence: CASSQDPGGLRPQNF.

This clonotype occurred a few times. Because it lacks the conserved phenylalanine or tryptophan at the end, this CDR3 is likely a read error. This chain uses TRBV20-1 with TRBJ2-5; D might be TRBD1 or TRBD2, each matching 5 bases. Germline values: CDR1 DFQATT, CDR2 SNEGSKA (reference sequence). V lost 0 bases and J lost 1, with 21 bases in between. CDR3 length equals 18 residues. The CDR3 DNA sequence: TGCAGTGCTAGAGATTCGGGGTTTAGGGGTAGGTCCCAAGAGACCCAGTACTAC. This gives the protein CSARDSGFRGRSQETQYY.

This clonotype has ten or more counts. The rearrangement joins TRBV27 to TRBJ1-2; D not resolved. Trimming took off 3 bases at V and 6 bases at J, with 17 bases between the two ends. The V gene's germline CDR1 is MNHEY and CDR2 SMNVEV (reference sequence). The CDR3 is 15 residues long. CDR3 protein: CASSFGLRTKDGYTF. In DNA, the CDR3 is TGTGCCAGCAGTTTTGGACTCAGAACCAAGGATGGCTACACCTTC.

In its sample, this clonotype was seen many times. The chain is built from TRBV5-1 and TRBJ2-5; TRBD2 agrees at 10 bases. The germline CDR1 and CDR2 sequences are SGHRS and YFSETQ. V was clipped by 0 bases and J by 1 base; unmatched bases: 3. CDR3 size: 16 residues. As DNA, the CDR3 is TGCGCCAGCAGCTTGGCACTAGCGGGGACCCAAGAGACCCAGTACTTC. The encoded protein is CASSLALAGTQETQYF.

About this clonotype itself: The junction departs from germline at one end; a sequencing error may be responsible. This chain connects TRBV11-2 to TRBJ1-1; D is unresolved. Germline lookup yields CDR1 SGHAT and CDR2 FQNNGV. This CDR3 contains 18 residues. CDR3 residues: CASSARLPPGPGNTEALF. The CDR3 DNA reads as TGTGCCAGCAGCGCAAGACTACCCCCGGGCCCCGGGAACACTGAAGCTCTCTTT.

V gene TRBV4-3 combines with J gene TRBJ2-2; D possibly matches TRBD1 or TRBD2 (6 bases each). The V end lost 0 bases, the J end lost 1 base, and 12 bases lay between the germline ends. The germline V gene has CDR1 LGHNA and CDR2 YSLEER. This CDR3 contains 17 residues. The CDR3 region has the DNA TGCGCCAGCAGCCAAGAGGTCGGGGGCGGGAACACCGGGGAGCTGTTTTTT. Encoded protein: CASSQEVGGGNTGELFF.

This clonotype was counted ten times or more. V gene TRBV20-1 combines with J gene TRBJ2-7; D unresolved. V lost 5 bases and J lost 2, with 13 bases in between. Germline CDR1 and CDR2: DFQATT and SNEGSKA (reference sequence). CDR3 length: 13 amino acids. This chain's CDR3 is CSAFVGHAYEQYF. The CDR3 region has the DNA TGCAGTGCTTTCGTAGGCCATGCCTACGAGCAGTACTTC.

There are many counts of this clonotype. This chain uses TRBV11-3 with TRBJ2-7, with 7 bases fitting TRBD1. Germline V CDR1 and CDR2: SGHNT, YENEEA. The trim removed 5 bases at V and 5 bases at J, leaving 9 bases unmatched. This CDR3 region has 14 residues. CDR3 sequence: CASSPRTGGNEQYF. CDR3 bases: TGTGCCAGCAGCCCAAGGACAGGAGGTAACGAGCAGTACTTC.

This clonotype was counted ten times or more. The chain joins TRBV12-3 or TRBV12-4 to TRBJ2-6; 10 bases are shared with TRBD1. The CDR3 has 14 residues. J was trimmed by 12 bases and V by 5 bases; bases with no gene match: 7. The CDR3 sequence: CASSPGTGAGVLTF. CDR3 bases: TGTGCCAGCAGTCCAGGGACAGGGGCAGGCGTCCTGACTTTC.

This clonotype was counted many times. The chain couples TRBV10-3 to TRBJ2-7; 7 bases line up with TRBD1. Germline V CDR1 and CDR2: ENHRY, SYGVKD. Losses at the gene ends were 4 bases for V and 1 base for J; bases not matched to a gene: 4. The CDR3 contains 14 residues. CDR3 nucleotide sequence: TGTGCCATCAGTGGGACAGGTTATTCCTACGAGCAGTACTTC. Protein: CAISGTGYSYEQYF.

This clonotype came up many times. The chain has TRBV5-6 and TRBJ2-4, with 7 bases identical to TRBD1. This CDR3 has 14 residues. The J segment lost 6 bases and the V segment lost 5 bases, leaving 8 bases of the junction unmatched. Germline V gene data show CDR1 as SGHDT and CDR2 as YYEEEE. CDR3: CASSGWTGANIQYF. For the CDR3, the DNA is TGTGCCAGCAGTGGATGGACAGGTGCAAACATTCAGTACTTC. The variable domain in full, with the rest retrieved from reference TRBV5-6 and TRBJ2-4, is DAGVTQSPTHLIKTRGQQVTLRCSPKSGHDTVSWYQQALGQGPQFIFQYYEEEERQRGNFPDRFSGHQFPNYSSELNVNALLLGDSALYLCASSGWTGANIQYFGAGTRLSVL.